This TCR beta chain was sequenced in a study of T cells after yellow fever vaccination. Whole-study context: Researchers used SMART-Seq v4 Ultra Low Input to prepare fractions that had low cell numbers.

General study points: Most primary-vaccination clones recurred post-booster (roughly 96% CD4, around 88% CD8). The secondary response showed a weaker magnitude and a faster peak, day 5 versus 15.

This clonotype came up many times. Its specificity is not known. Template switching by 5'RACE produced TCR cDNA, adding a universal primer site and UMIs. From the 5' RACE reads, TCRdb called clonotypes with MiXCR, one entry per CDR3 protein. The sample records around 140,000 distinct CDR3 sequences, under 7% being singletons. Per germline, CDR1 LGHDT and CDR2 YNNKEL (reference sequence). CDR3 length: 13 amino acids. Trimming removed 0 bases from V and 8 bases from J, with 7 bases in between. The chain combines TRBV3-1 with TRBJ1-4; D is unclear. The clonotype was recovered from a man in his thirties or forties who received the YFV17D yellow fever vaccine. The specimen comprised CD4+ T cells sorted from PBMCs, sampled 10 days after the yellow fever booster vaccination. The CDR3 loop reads CASSQEDAEKLFF. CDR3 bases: TGTGCCAGCAGCCAAGAGGACGCGGAAAAACTGTTTTTT.